This TCR beta chain was captured in a study of T-cell reconstitution after alpha-beta-depleted transplantation in children (dated by TCRdb to 2016 to 2017). As for the study more broadly: T-cell immune reconstitution after TCRalphabeta/CD19-depleted allogeneic hematopoietic cell transplantation in children was quantitatively tracked in the study by means of TCR repertoire profiling.

This clonotype came up a few times. The antigen it binds to is not known. Per-nucleotide qualities are absent, and no much larger clonotype sits a single base away. Unmatched junction bases come to 8, with V trimmed by 0 bases and J by 2 bases. CDR1 and CDR2 (SGHVS, FNYEAQ) derive from the germline V gene. The CDR3, from cysteine to phenylalanine, totals 17 residues. The DNA shown is the 51-base CDR3, in frame from base 1. The sample's treatment or condition label, in plain terms: allogeneic hematopoietic cell transplantation with graft depleted of TCRalphabeta T cells and CD19 B cells. The transplant recipients were children given TCRalphabeta/CD19-depleted allogeneic hematopoietic cell grafts. The library was built by means of PCR. The data were produced on an Illumina HiSeq 2500. To normalize quantification of the TCRbeta repertoire, the TCR libraries were built with molecular barcoding that relied on unique molecular identifiers. The public reads were reprocessed in TCRdb via fastp at Q25 and MiXCR, keeping in-frame beta chains. Here each entry gathers all rows of one CDR3 protein and keeps the most common genes and DNA. In all, the sample holds some 600,000 distinct CDR3 sequences, and around 13% of those were seen once. 2.2% of the sample goes to the ten largest clones.

Broader findings and caveats from the paper: Apparently early alphabetaT-cell count recovery about two months after transplant reportedly relied on only several hundred rapidly expanded clones derived from non-depleted graft cells. In some patients, high TCRbeta diversity at day 60 was attributed to recipient T cells and intrathymic progenitors that had survived conditioning. Over subsequent months, a decline in hyperexpanded clone frequencies was noted, and after one year, T-cell counts and TCRbeta diversity were mostly ascribed to newly produced T cells.

Sequencing used PBMCs, mostly from graft donor cells, obtained 360 days after TCRalphabeta/CD19-depleted stem cell transplant. The TCR comes from a male patient younger than 18 who had a stem cell transplant for acute myeloid leukemia, so the T cells may come from the graft donor. The chain is assembled from TRBV7-6 and TRBJ2-7, and TRBD2 matches 9 of the central bases. The DNA sequence is as follows: TGTGCCAGCAGCTTAGCTAGTATTAGCGGGAGCACCTACGAGCAGTACTTC. It codes for CASSLASISGSTYEQYF.